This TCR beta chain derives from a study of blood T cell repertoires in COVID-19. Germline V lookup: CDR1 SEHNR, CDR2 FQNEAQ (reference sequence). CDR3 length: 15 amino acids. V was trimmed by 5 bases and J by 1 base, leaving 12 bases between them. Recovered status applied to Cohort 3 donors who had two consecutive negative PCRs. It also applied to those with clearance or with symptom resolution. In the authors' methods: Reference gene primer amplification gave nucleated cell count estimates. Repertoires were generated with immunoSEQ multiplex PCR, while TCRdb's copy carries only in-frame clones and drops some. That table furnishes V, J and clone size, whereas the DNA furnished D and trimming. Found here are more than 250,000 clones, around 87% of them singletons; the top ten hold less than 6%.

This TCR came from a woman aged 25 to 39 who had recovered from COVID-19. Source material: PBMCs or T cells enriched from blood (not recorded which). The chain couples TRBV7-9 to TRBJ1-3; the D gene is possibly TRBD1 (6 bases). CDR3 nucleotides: TGTGCCAGCAGCGCCAGGGGTGGGTCTGGAAACACCATATATTTT. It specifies CASSARGGSGNTIYF.